Each of the 7 T cell receptor beta chains below was sequenced from the same sample in a study of blood T cell repertoires in COVID-19. Some clones are missing from TCRdb's copy, which holds only in-frame ones; the method was immunoSEQ multiplex PCR. The repertoire consists of about 170,000 clones, with about 87% occurring once and the leading ten covering 3% to 4.5%. The sample was peripheral blood. The origin of the receptors is a man aged 18 to 29 with active or convalescent COVID-19.

The CDR3 DNA sequence: TGTGCCTGGATGGGACTAGCGGGAGCTGGGACCGGGGAGCTGTTTTTT. As protein: CAWMGLAGAGTGELFF. The J gene is TRBJ2-2, the V gene TRBV30; 14 nucleotides match TRBD2. The CDR3 contains 16 residues. Germline CDR1 reads GTSNPN; CDR2 reads SVGIG (reference sequence). The V gene end was trimmed by 4 bases and the J gene end by 5 bases; junction bases not matched to a gene: 6.

The genes are TRBV19 and TRBJ2-1, with TRBD1 matching 8 bases. Unmatched junction bases numbered 3, after V lost 0 bases and J lost 8 bases. This CDR3 is built from 14 residues. Germline CDR1 reads LNHDA; CDR2 reads SQIVND (reference sequence). This CDR3 reads CASSIDRGLDEQFF. CDR3 DNA: TGTGCCAGTAGTATAGACAGGGGGCTAGATGAGCAGTTCTTC.

The rearrangement joins TRBV2 to TRBJ2-1; TRBD1 matches at 8 bases. V lost 6 bases and J lost 4; bases outside the gene matches: 5. Per the germline V gene, CDR1 is SNHLY and CDR2 is FYNNEI. The CDR3 has 14 residues. CDR3 in DNA: TGTGCCAGCAGGGCCAGGGGGCTATACAATGAGCAGTTCTTC. It specifies CASRARGLYNEQFF.

This rearrangement joins TRBV11-3 to TRBJ2-7; D gene unclear. The germline V and J ends were trimmed by 4 bases and 3 bases, with 7 bases remaining between them. The CDR3 spans 12 residues. Germline V gene lookup returns CDR1 SGHNT and CDR2 YENEEA. CDR3 sequence reads: CASSSSLYEQYF. CDR3 nucleotide sequence: TGTGCCAGCAGCTCCTCCCTCTACGAGCAGTACTTC.

This clone was observed once. The chain couples TRBV5-1 to TRBJ2-1; TRBD2 matches at 13 bases. The CDR3 extends over 15 amino acids. V dropped 4 bases and J dropped 6; count of bases not matched to a gene: 4. The germline V gene encodes CDR1 SGHRS and CDR2 YFSETQ. The CDR3 protein is CASSQGLAGFNEQFF. The CDR3 DNA is TGCGCCAGCAGCCAGGGACTAGCGGGGTTCAATGAGCAGTTCTTC.

The chain combines TRBV25-1 with TRBJ2-6; D is perhaps TRBD1 (6 bases). The CDR3 loop spans 13 amino acids. CDR1 is MGHDK, CDR2 SYGVNS, per germline. V was trimmed by 6 bases and J by 4 bases, leaving 7 bases between them. CDR3 nucleotides: TGTGCCAGCAGGGGACACGGGGCCAACGTCCTGACTTTC. Translated, it gives CASRGHGANVLTF.

V usage is TRBV4-3 and J usage is TRBJ1-2, with a weak D call TRBD1 (5 bases). Deletions cut 8 bases from V and 5 bases from J, with 12 bases between. Germline lookup yields CDR1 LGHNA and CDR2 YSLEER. The CDR3 runs to 12 residues. The CDR3 nucleotides are TGCGCCAGCGGGGGGGATTTTTATGGCTACACCTTC. This gives the protein CASGGDFYGYTF.